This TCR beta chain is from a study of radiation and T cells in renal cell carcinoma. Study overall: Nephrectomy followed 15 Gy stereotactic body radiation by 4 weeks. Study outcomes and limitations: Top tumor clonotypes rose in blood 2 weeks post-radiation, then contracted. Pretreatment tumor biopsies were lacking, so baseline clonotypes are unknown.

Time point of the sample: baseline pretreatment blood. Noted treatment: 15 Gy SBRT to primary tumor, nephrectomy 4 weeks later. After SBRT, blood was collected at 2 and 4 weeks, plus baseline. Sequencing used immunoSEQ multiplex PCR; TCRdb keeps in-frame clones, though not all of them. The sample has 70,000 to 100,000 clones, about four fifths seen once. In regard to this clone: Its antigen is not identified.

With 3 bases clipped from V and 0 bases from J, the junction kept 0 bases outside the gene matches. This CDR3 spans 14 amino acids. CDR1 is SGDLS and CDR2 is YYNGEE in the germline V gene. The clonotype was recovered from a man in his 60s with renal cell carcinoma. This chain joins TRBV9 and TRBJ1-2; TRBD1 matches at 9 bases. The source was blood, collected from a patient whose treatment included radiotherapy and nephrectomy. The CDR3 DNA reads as TGTGCCAGCAGCGGGACAGGGGCTAACTATGGCTACACCTTC. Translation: CASSGTGANYGYTF.